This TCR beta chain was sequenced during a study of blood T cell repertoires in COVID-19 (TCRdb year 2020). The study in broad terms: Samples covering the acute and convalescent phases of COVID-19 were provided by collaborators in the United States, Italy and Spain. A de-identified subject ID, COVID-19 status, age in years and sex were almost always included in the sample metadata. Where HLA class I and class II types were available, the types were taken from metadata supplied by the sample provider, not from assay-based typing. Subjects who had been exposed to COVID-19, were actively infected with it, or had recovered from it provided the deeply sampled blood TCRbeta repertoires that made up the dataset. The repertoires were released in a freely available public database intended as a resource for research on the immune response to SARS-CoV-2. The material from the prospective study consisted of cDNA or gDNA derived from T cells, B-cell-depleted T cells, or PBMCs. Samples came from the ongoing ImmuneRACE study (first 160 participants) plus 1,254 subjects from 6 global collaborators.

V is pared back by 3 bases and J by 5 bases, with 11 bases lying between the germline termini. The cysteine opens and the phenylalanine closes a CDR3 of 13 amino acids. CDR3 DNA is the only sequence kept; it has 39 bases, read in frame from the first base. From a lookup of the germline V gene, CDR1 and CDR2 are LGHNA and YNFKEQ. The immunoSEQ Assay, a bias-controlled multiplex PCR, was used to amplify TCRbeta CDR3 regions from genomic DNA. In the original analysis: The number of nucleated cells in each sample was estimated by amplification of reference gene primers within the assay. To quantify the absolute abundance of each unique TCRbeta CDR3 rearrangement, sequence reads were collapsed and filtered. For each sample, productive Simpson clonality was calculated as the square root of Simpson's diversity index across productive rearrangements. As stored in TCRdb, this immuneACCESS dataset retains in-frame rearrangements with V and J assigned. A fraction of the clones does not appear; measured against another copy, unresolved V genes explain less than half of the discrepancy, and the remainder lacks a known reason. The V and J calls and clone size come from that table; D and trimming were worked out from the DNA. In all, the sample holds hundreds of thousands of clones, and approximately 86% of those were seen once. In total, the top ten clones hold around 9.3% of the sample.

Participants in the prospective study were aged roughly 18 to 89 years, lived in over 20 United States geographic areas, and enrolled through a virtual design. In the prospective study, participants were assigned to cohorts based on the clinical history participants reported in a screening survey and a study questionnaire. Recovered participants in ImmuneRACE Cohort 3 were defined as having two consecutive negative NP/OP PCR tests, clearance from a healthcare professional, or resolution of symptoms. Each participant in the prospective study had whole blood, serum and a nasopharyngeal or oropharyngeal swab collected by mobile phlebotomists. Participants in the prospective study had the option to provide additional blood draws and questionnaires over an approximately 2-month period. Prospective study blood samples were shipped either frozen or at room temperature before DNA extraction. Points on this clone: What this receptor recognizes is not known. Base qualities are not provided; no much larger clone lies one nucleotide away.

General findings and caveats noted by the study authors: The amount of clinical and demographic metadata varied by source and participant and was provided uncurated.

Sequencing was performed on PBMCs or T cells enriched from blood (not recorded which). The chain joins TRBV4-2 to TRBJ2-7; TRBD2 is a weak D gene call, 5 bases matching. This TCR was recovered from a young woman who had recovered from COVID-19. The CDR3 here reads CASSHLSSHEQYF. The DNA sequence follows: TGTGCCAGCAGCCACCTCTCTAGCCACGAGCAGTACTTC.